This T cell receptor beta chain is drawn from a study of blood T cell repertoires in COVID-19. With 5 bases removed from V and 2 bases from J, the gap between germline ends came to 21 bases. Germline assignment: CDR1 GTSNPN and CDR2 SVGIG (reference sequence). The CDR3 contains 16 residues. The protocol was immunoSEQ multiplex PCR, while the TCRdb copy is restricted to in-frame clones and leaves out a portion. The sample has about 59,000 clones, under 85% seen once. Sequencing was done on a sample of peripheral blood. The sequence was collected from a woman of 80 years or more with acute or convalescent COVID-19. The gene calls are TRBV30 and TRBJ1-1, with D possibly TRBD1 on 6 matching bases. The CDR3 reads CAWGREGVVSNTEAFF. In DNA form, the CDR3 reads TGTGCCTGGGGGAGGGAGGGGGTGGTTAGTAACACTGAAGCTTTCTTT.